This T cell receptor (beta chain) derives from a study of shared clonotypes between healthy human individuals (dated by TCRdb to 2018 to 2021). Some background on the complete study: The cohort included a few men and a couple of women between 18 and 49 years of age. For each donor, CD4 naive and CD4 memory were each run on three plates, CD8 naive on two plates, and CD8 memory on one plate. Blood TCR repertoires of roughly five healthy adults were deeply sequenced to estimate repertoire size and the extent of clonotype sharing between individuals. To increase sequencing depth and limit assay-specific biases, TCR repertoire library preparation and sequencing were carried out by different laboratories using diverse techniques. Per donor, leukapheresis produced somewhere between about 0.94 and 9 billion PBMCs. Broader findings and caveats from the paper: Pairwise subsampling indicated that sequencing depth was expected to affect the degree of clonotype sharing among donors. Rarefaction of sorted-subset datasets indicated incomplete sequencing despite the large sequencing depth. Because the study included a small number of donors, the genetic and exposure-history diversity represented was limited. Sampling was limited to blood, and TCR repertoires in tissue likely differ from TCR repertoires in blood. Sharing across four donors was observed for 4.5% to 6.5% of naive CD4, 3% to 3.5% of naive CD8, over 2% of memory CD4, and roughly 0.4% of memory CD8 clonotypes. Compared with non-shared clonotypes, the clonotypes found in all four sorted-subset donors had higher generation probabilities. Larger estimated clonotype richness was generally found for naive subsets than for memory subsets.

For this clone: No cognate antigen has been identified for it. No base quality values were provided; no much bigger clone lies one nucleotide off.

The donors were healthy, HIV-negative adults with no recently reported acute infections or vaccinations. Only Caucasian adults living in Nashville, Tennessee, USA were represented among the donors. CD4+ T cells were enriched by magnetic negative selection, after which naive cells were positively selected on CD45RA and the negative fraction was taken as the memory subset. After blood collection by leukapheresis, PBMCs were isolated using Ficoll-Histopaque density gradient centrifugation and then cryopreserved in the vapor phase of liquid nitrogen. Analytical flow cytometry was used to check the purity and quantity of each magnetically sorted T cell population. Genomic DNA was isolated from every sorted fraction and measured by UV absorbance on a Nanodrop 2000c. From the cysteine through the phenylalanine, the CDR3 covers 16 amino acids. Just the 48-base CDR3 DNA is kept, in frame starting at base 1. V is cut back by 5 bases and J by 1 base, with 4 bases in the junction unmatched. The germline V gene encodes CDR1 SGDLS and CDR2 YYNGEE.

Using the deep immunoSEQ assay, multiplex PCR amplified TCR CDR3 regions from genomic DNA. Genomic DNA extracted from each cell subset was distributed evenly over all wells of several immunoSEQ 96-well plates, and each plate served as one replicate. For sorted subsets, around 200 ng genomic DNA, equal to about 30,000 T cell genomes, was loaded into each replicate PCR. Purified libraries were measured with a Qubit 3.0 fluorometer, size-checked on a Bioanalyzer 2100, and measured again with the KAPA Library Quantification kit. Every immunoSEQ 96-well plate was sequenced on a separate single-read 150-cycle Illumina NextSeq 550 flow cell. As for the authors' bioinformatics: Because only junctional sequences without quality scores were contained in the immunoSEQ output, filtering matching that applied to full-length reads could not be performed. Sequences were annotated with PyIR, a Python wrapper for IgBLAST v1.9, using IMGT germline references to assign V/J genes and CDR3. Reads were removed for weak V/J assignments (E-value above 1e-6), missing CDR3, stop codons, out-of-frame junctions, or ambiguous translated residues. V3J clonotypes were defined by identical inferred V gene, J gene, and CDR3 amino acid sequence. The percentage overlap between two repertoires was calculated by dividing the number of shared unique clonotypes by the size of the smaller repertoire. Three approaches were used to assess repertoire richness: RTK rarefaction, the Chao1 estimator, and Recon v2.1 estimates of unobserved clonotypes. Generation probabilities were computed with OLGA for all TCRbeta clonotypes obtained by the gDNA method from a handful of donors. Here the immuneACCESS table is served through TCRdb, limited to in-frame sequences with V and J called. Missing clones are a known gap in these copies; in checked studies unresolved V genes cover under half, and the rest lacks a known reason. V and J calls and clone size are copied from that table; D and trimming were computed from the DNA. Present in this sample are roughly 1,000,000 clones, around 78% of which were seen just once. Jointly, the top ten make up 0.4% to 0.55% of the sample.

Sequences were obtained from memory CD4+ T cells from PBMCs. Explained via the paper, the cell subset or site label denotes: CD45RA-negative fraction. This TCR derives from a man aged 18 to 29 in good health. Some clones in this sample may be carry-over from other donors' samples. This sequence uses TRBV9 and TRBJ2-2, with 11 bases aligning to TRBD2. The DNA reads TGTGCCAGCAGTCTTGGACTAGCGGGGAACACCGGGGAGCTGTTTTTT. It codes for CASSLGLAGNTGELFF. Supplemented by the reference TRBV9 and TRBJ2-2 proteins around the CDR3, the complete variable domain is DSGVTQTPKHLITATGQRVTLRCSPRSGDLSVYWYQQSLDQGLQFLIQYYNGEERAKGNILERFSAQQFPDLHSELNLSSLELGDSALYFCASSLGLAGNTGELFFGEGSRLTVL.